This record covers a single TCR beta chain. This entry comes from a study of PD-1 blockade in mismatch repair-deficient tumors. TCRdb keeps only in-frame clones here, not all; method: immunoSEQ multiplex PCR. The data contain 90,000 to 130,000 clones, 70% to 80% of them singletons. Germline V gene lookup returns CDR1 SQVTM and CDR2 ANQGSEA. The V segment lost 7 bases and the J segment 6 bases; nucleotides outside the gene matches: 7. This CDR3 contains 12 residues. Sequenced here: peripheral blood, sampled approximately 14 months after starting pembrolizumab. This chain connects TRBV29-1 to TRBJ1-1, with 8 nucleotides matching TRBD1. This TCR derives from an adult with mismatch repair-deficient cancer. CDR3 DNA: TGCAGCGGGTACAGGGGGATCTCTGAAGCTTTCTTT. Its translation: CSGYRGISEAFF.